The present TCR beta chain was sequenced within a study of OX40 agonist ivuxolimab in advanced cancers. Profiling relied on immunoSEQ multiplex PCR, and the TCRdb table lists in-frame clones only, not all of them. The sample has tens of thousands of clones, more than 85% seen once; the top ten hold about 11%. Per germline, CDR1 KGHSH and CDR2 LQKENI. The CDR3 extends over 16 amino acids. Note on this clone: At one end, the junction sequence differs from germline, possibly due to a read error.

This sequence originates from an adult with an advanced solid tumor such as melanoma, head and neck, liver or kidney cancer. This chain connects TRBV18 to TRBJ1-1; D is possibly TRBD1 (5 bases). The sample was CD4+ or CD8+ T cells sorted from blood, taken in a trial of the OX40 agonist ivuxolimab. The CDR3 DNA reads as TGTGCCAGCTCACCACGGGGCTCGATAGGGAACCCTGAAGCTTTCTTT. Protein sequence: CASSPRGSIGNPEAFF.